The T cell receptor beta chain under discussion was sequenced for a study of CD8+CD57+ T cells in acquired aplastic anemia. Looking at the study overall: Sorted CD4+ and CD8+ cells yielded DNA averaging approximately 3 ug. CD4+ reads averaged about 9.9 million in healthy donors.

Study outcomes and limitations: Significant differences in CD8+ Simpson's diversity were not observed between patients and controls. Overlapping CD8+ CDR3 repertoires of patients and controls contained under 35 shared sequences.

The junction had 8 bases not matched to a gene; V was cut back by 6 bases and J by 7 bases. The CDR3 contains 15 residues. Per the germline V gene, CDR1 is SGHVS and CDR2 is FQNEAQ. Genomic DNA templated the TCR beta VDJ and CDR3 profiling. TCRdb ran MiXCR on the reads and lists one entry per CDR3 protein. The table shows roughly 86,000 distinct CDR3 sequences, with less than 60% occurring only once. Concerning this clonotype itself: What it recognizes is unknown.

The rearrangement links TRBV7-8 to TRBJ2-1, with TRBD2 matching 11 bases. The source is a human donor in good health, serving as a control. The sequencing input was sorted CD4+, CD8+, or CD8+CD57+ T cells (not recorded which) from PBMCs. The CDR3 DNA reads TGTGCCAGCAGTCACATAGCGGGAGGGCCGAATGAGCAGTTCTTC. It codes for CASSHIAGGPNEQFF.